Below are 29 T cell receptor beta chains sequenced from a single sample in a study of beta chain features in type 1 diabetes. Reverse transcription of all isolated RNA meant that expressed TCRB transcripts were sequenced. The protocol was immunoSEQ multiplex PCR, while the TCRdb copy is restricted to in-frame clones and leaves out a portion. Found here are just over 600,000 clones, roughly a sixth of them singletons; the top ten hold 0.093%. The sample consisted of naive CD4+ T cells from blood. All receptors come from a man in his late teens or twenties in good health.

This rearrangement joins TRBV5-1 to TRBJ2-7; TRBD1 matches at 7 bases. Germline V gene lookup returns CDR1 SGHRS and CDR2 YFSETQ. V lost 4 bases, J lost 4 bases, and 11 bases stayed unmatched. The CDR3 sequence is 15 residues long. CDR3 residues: CASSRIDRESYEQYF. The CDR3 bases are TGCGCCAGCAGCCGTATAGACAGGGAAAGTTACGAGCAGTACTTC.

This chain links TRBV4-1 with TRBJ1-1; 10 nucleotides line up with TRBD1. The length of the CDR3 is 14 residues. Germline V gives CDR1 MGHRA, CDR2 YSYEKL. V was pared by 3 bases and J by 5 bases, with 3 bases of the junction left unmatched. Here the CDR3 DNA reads TGCGCCAGCAGCCACGGGACAGGGGAAACTGAAGCTTTCTTT. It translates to CASSHGTGETEAFF.

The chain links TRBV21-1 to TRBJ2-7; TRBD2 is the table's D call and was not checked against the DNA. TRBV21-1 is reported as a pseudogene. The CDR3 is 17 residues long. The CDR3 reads CASSKVHSAGGPYEQYF. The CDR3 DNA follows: TGTGCCAGCAGCAAAGTCCACTCAGCGGGAGGACCCTACGAGCAGTACTTC.

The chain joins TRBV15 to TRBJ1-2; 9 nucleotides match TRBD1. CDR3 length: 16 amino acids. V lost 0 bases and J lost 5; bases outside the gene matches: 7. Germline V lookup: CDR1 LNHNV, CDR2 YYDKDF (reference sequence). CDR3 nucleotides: TGTGCCACCAGCAGAGACACAGGGGGCATTGGATATGGCTACACCTTC. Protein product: CATSRDTGGIGYGYTF.

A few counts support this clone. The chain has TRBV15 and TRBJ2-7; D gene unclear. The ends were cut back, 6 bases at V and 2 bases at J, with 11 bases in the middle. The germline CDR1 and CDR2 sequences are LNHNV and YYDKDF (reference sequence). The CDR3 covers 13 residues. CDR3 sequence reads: CATRTAQTYEQYF. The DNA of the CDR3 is TGTGCCACCAGGACCGCGCAAACCTACGAGCAGTACTTC.

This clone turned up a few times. CDR3 region: CASSQAPATGVTGNTIYF. CDR3 coding DNA: TGCGCCAGCAGCCAAGCCCCTGCTACAGGGGTCACTGGAAACACCATATATTTT. The gene calls are TRBV4-3 and TRBJ1-3; 7 bases are shared with TRBD1. V lost 1 base to trimming and J lost 2 bases; unmatched junction nucleotides: 11. This CDR3 is built from 18 residues. CDR1 and CDR2 from the germline V gene are LGHNA and YSLEER.

CDR3 protein: CSVEMTGGKDGYTF. The CDR3 nucleotides are TGCAGCGTTGAGATGACAGGGGGCAAGGATGGCTACACCTTC. The rearrangement uses TRBV29-1 and TRBJ1-2, with 10 bases fitting TRBD1. Losses at the gene ends were 3 bases for V and 6 bases for J; bases not matched to a gene: 7. CDR3 length equals 14 residues. CDR1 and CDR2 (germline): SQVTM, ANQGSEA.

The CDR3 loop reads CASSGQGALNEQFF. The DNA for the CDR3 is TGTGCCAGTAGTGGGCAGGGGGCCCTCAATGAGCAGTTCTTC. The chain combines TRBV19 with TRBJ2-1, with 8 bases aligning to TRBD1. V lost 5 bases and J lost 6; bases outside the gene matches: 6. The germline V gene encodes CDR1 LNHDA and CDR2 SQIVND (reference sequence). This CDR3 region has 14 residues.

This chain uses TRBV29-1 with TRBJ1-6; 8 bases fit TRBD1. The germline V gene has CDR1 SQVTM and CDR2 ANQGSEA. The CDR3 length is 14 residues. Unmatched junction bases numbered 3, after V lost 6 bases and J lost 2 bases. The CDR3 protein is CSVRQGPYNSPLHF. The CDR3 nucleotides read TGCAGCGTGCGACAGGGGCCCTATAATTCACCCCTCCACTTT.

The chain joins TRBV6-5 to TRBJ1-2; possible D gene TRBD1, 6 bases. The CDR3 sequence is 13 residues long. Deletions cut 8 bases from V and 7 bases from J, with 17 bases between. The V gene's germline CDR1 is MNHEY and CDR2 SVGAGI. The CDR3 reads CASCTGSTFGYTF. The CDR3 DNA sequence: TGTGCCAGCTGCACAGGGAGTACATTTGGCTACACCTTC.

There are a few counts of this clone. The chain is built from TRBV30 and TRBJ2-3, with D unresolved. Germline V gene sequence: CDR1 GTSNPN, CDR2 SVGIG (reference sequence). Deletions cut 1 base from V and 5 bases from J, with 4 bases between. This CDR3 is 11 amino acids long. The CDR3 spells CAWSARDTQYF. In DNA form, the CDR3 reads TGTGCCTGGAGTGCCAGAGATACGCAGTATTTT.

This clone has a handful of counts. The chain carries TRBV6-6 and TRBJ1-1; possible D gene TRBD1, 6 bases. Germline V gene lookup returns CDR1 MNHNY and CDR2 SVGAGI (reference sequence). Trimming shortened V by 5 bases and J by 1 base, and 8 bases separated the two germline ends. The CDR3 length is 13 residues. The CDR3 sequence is CASSVTGNTEAFF. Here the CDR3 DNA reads TGTGCCAGCAGTGTGACAGGGAACACTGAAGCTTTCTTT.

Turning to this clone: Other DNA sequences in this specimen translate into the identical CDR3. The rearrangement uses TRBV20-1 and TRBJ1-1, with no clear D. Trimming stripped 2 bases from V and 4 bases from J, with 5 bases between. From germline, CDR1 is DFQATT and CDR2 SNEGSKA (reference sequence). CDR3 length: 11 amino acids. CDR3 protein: CSARRSTEAFF. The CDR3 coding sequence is TGCAGTGCTAGACGCTCCACTGAAGCTTTCTTT.

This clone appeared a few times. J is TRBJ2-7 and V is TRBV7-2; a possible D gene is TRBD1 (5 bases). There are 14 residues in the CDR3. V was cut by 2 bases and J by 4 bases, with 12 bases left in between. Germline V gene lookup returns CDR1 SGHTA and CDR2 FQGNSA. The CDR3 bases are TGTGCCAGCAGCTTATATCGCAGGGATTACGAGCAGTACTTC. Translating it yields CASSLYRRDYEQYF.

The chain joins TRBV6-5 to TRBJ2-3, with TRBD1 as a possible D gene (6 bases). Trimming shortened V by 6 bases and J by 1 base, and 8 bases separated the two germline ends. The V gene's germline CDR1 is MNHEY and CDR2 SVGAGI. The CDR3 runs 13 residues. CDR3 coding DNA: TGTGCCAGCAGGTGGACAGGCACAGATACGCAGTATTTT. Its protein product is CASRWTGTDTQYF.

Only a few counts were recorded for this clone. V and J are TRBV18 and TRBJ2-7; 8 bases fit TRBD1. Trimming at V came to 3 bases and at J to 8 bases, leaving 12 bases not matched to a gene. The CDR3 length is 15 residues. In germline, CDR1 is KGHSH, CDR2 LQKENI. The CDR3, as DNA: TGTGCCAGCTCACCGGATACAGGGGGGAAAGGGAAGCAGTACTTC. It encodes CASSPDTGGKGKQYF.

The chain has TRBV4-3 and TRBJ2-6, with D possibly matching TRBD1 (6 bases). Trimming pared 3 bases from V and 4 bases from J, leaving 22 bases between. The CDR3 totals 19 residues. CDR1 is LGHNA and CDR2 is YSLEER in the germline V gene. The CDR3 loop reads CASSHARRGAGAGANVLTF. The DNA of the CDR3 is TGCGCCAGCAGCCACGCCCGTCGGGGCGCAGGGGCCGGGGCCAACGTCCTGACTTTC.

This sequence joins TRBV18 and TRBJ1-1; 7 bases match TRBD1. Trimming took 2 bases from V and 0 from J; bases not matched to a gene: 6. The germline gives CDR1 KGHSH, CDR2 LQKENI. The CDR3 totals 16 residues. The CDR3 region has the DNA TGTGCCAGCTCACCAAAACCCGGGACAGTGAACACTGAAGCTTTCTTT. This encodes CASSPKPGTVNTEAFF.

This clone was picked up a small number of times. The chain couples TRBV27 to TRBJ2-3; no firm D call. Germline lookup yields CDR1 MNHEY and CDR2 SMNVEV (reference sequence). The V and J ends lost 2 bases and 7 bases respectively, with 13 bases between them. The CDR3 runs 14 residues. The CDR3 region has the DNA TGTGCCAGCAGTTTAGAAGAGAGTGGTTATACGCAGTATTTT. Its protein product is CASSLEESGYTQYF.

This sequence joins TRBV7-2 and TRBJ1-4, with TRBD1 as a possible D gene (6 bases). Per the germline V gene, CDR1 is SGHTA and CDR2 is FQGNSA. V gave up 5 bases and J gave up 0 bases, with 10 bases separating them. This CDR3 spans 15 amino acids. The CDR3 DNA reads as TGTGCCAGCAGCGGGGGCCGTGCAACTAATGAAAAACTGTTTTTT. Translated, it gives CASSGGRATNEKLFF.

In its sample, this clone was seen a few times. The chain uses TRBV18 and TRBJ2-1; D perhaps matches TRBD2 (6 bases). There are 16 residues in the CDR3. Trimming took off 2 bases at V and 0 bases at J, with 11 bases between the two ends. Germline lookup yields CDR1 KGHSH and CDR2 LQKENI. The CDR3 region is CASSPVSGSSYNEQFF. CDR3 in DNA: TGTGCCAGCTCACCAGTTAGCGGTAGCTCCTACAATGAGCAGTTCTTC.

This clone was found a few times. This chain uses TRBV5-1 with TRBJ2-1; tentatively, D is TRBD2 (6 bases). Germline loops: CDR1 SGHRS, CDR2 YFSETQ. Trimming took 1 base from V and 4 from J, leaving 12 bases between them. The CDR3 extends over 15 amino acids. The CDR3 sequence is CASSLRVGGYNEQFF. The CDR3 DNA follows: TGCGCCAGCAGCTTGAGAGTGGGAGGTTACAATGAGCAGTTCTTC.

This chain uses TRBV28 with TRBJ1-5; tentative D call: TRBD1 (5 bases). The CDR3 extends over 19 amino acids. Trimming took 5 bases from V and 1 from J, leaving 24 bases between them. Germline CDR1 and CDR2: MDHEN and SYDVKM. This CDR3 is CASSRNVRRGQGSNQPQHF. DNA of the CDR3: TGTGCCAGCAGTCGTAATGTGCGTAGGGGCCAAGGGAGCAATCAGCCCCAGCATTTT. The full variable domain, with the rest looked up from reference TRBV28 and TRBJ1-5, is DVKVTQSSRYLVKRTGEKVFLECVQDMDHENMFWYRQDPGLGLRLIYFSYDVKMKEKGDIPEGYSVSREKKERFSLILESASTNQTSMYLCASSRNVRRGQGSNQPQHFGDGTRLSIL.

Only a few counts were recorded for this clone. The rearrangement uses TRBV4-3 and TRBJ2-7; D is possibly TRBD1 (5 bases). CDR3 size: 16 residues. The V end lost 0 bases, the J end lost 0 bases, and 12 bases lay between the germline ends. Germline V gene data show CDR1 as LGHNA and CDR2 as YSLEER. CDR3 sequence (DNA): TGCGCCAGCAGCCAAGAGGTGGGGCGGAACTCCTACGAGCAGTACTTC. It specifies CASSQEVGRNSYEQYF.

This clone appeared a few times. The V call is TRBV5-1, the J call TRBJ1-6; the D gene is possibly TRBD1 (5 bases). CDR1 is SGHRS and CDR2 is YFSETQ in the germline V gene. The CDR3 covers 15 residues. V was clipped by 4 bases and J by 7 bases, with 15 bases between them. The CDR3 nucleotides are TGCGCCAGCAGCGAATCGGGACGTCCCAATTCACCCCTCCACTTT. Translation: CASSESGRPNSPLHF. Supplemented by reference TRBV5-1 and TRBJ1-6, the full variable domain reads KAGVTQTPRYLIKTRGQQVTLSCSPISGHRSVSWYQQTPGQGLQFLFEYFSETQRNKGNFPGRFSGRQFSNSRSEMNVSTLELGDSALYLCASSESGRPNSPLHFGNGTRLTVT.

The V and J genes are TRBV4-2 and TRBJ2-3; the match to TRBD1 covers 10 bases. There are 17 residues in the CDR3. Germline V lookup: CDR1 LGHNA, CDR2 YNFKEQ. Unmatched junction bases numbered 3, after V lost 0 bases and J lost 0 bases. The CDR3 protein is CASSQELGQGSTDTQYF. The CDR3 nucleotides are TGTGCCAGCAGCCAAGAGTTGGGACAGGGGAGCACAGATACGCAGTATTTT.

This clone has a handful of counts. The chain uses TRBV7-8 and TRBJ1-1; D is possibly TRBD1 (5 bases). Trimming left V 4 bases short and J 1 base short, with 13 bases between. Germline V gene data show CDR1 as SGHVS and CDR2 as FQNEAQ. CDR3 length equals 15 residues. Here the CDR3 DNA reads TGTGCCAGCAGCTCTGCCGGGACTAAGAACACTGAAGCTTTCTTT. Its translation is CASSSAGTKNTEAFF.

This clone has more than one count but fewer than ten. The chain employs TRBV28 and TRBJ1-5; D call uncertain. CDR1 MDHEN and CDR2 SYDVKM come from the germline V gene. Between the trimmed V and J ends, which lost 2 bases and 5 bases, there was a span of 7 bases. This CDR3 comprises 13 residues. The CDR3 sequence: CASSLGLDQPQHF. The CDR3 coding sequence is TGTGCCAGCAGTTTAGGGTTGGATCAGCCCCAGCATTTT.

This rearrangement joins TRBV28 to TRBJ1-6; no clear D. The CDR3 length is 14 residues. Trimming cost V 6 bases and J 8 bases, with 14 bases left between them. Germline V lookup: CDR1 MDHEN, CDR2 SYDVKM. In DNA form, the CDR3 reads TGTGCCAGCAGATCCTGGCCGAACGATTCACCCCTCCACTTT. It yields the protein CASRSWPNDSPLHF.